The 25 T cell receptor beta chains reported below all come from one sample, sequenced in a study of T cell responses to AZD1222 COVID-19 vaccine. Profiling relied on immunoSEQ multiplex PCR, and the TCRdb table lists in-frame clones only, not all of them. This table holds some 130,000 clones, about 80% found once. Specimen: peripheral blood, collected on day 0 of AZD1222 vaccination. All receptors derive from an adult in good health.

This clone was observed many times. This CDR3 is also generated by other DNA sequences in the sample. The chain links TRBV5-1 to TRBJ1-5; no firm D call. V was cut by 0 bases and J by 1 base, with 5 bases left in between. Germline V CDR1 and CDR2: SGHRS, YFSETQ. This CDR3 is built from 14 residues. The CDR3 sequence is CASSLDGSNQPQHF. The CDR3 DNA reads TGCGCCAGCAGCTTGGACGGGAGCAATCAGCCCCAGCATTTT.

The rearrangement uses TRBV5-5 and TRBJ1-4; D may be TRBD1 (5 bases). The V end was cut by 4 bases, the J end by 3 bases, with 16 bases between. There are 16 residues in the CDR3. Germline CDR1 reads SGHKS; CDR2 reads YYEKEE (reference sequence). The CDR3 DNA is TGTGCCAGCAGCGGAGGAAAAGTGGGACCTAATGAAAAACTGTTTTTT. This sequence encodes CASSGGKVGPNEKLFF. Looking up the rest from reference TRBV5-5 and TRBJ1-4 gives the full variable domain: DAGVTQSPTHLIKTRGQQVTLRCSPISGHKSVSWYQQVLGQGPQFIFQYYEKEERGRGNFPDRFSARQFPNYSSELNVNALLLGDSALYLCASSGGKVGPNEKLFFGSGTQLSVL.

CDR3 region: CASRGSSTTNTEAFF. The CDR3 nucleotides are TGTGCCAGCAGGGGGAGCTCTACAACAAACACTGAAGCTTTCTTT. J is TRBJ1-1 and V is TRBV25-1, with unresolved D. V lost 6 bases, J lost 2 bases, and 16 bases lay in between. CDR1 and CDR2 (germline): MGHDK, SYGVNS. The CDR3 is 15 amino acids.

V gene TRBV19 combines with J gene TRBJ1-5; possibly TRBD1 for D (5 bases). CDR3 length equals 15 residues. CDR1 LNHDA and CDR2 SQIVND come from the germline V gene (reference sequence). The ends were cut back, 3 bases at V and 2 bases at J, with 11 bases in the middle. The CDR3 DNA reads as TGTGCCAGTAGTATCTCGGGGGGGGGCAATCAGCCCCAGCATTTT. Translating gives CASSISGGGNQPQHF.

V usage is TRBV5-4 and J usage is TRBJ2-3; 10 bases align to TRBD2. Per germline, CDR1 SGHNT and CDR2 YYREEE (reference sequence). The V segment lost 2 bases and the J segment 1 base; nucleotides outside the gene matches: 1. The CDR3 extends over 15 amino acids. The CDR3 loop is CASSLAGGRTDTQYF. CDR3 sequence (DNA): TGTGCCAGCAGCTTAGCGGGGGGGCGCACAGATACGCAGTATTTT. Complete variable domain (other parts from reference TRBV5-4 and TRBJ2-3): ETGVTQSPTHLIKTRGQQVTLRCSSQSGHNTVSWYQQALGQGPQFIFQYYREEENGRGNFPPRFSGLQFPNYSSELNVNALELDDSALYLCASSLAGGRTDTQYFGPGTRLTVL.

V usage is TRBV10-3 and J usage is TRBJ2-7; 7 bases are shared with TRBD1. V lost 4 bases, J lost 2 bases, and 11 bases stayed unmatched. Germline V gene lookup returns CDR1 ENHRY and CDR2 SYGVKD. The CDR3 totals 16 residues. In DNA form, the CDR3 reads TGTGCCATCAGTGCTAACCCGACAGGGAACACCTACGAGCAGTACTTC. Protein product: CAISANPTGNTYEQYF.

This clone turned up a few times. The V call is TRBV15, the J call TRBJ1-3; TRBD1 agrees at 7 bases. Unmatched junction bases numbered 6, after V lost 0 bases and J lost 4 bases. Per the germline V gene, CDR1 is LNHNV and CDR2 is YYDKDF (reference sequence). The CDR3 sequence is 16 residues long. The CDR3, as DNA: TGTGCCACCAGCAGAGATAAGGGGGCGGCAGGAAACACCATATATTTT. This sequence encodes CATSRDKGAAGNTIYF. The complete variable domain, with remaining parts taken from reference TRBV15 and TRBJ1-3, reads DAMVIQNPRYQVTQFGKPVTLSCSQTLNHNVMYWYQQKSSQAPKLLFHYYDKDFNNEADTPDNFQSRRPNTSFCFLDIRSPGLGDTAMYLCATSRDKGAAGNTIYFGEGSWLTVV.

The chain uses TRBV27 and TRBJ1-1, with a tentative D call TRBD1 (5 bases). Germline-derived CDR1 and CDR2 are MNHEY and SMNVEV (reference sequence). V was clipped by 1 base and J by 4 bases, with 7 bases between them. This CDR3 comprises 13 residues. CDR3 bases: TGTGCCAGCAGTTTATTAGGGGCCACTGAAGCTTTCTTT. This translates into CASSLLGATEAFF.

The genes are TRBV10-3 and TRBJ2-1, with D possibly TRBD1 on 5 matching bases. This CDR3 spans 14 amino acids. V was clipped by 9 bases and J by 0 bases, with 12 bases between them. CDR1 is ENHRY and CDR2 is SYGVKD in the germline V gene. The DNA for the CDR3 is TGTGCCATTCTGGACACGAGCTCCTACAATGAGCAGTTCTTC. Encoded protein: CAILDTSSYNEQFF.

The chain uses TRBV28 and TRBJ1-2; D unresolved. CDR3 size: 11 residues. V lost 6 bases and J lost 7, with 9 bases in between. Germline CDR1 reads MDHEN; CDR2 reads SYDVKM. For the CDR3, the DNA is TGTGCCAGCAGGGGTAGAGGTGGCTACACCTTC. This sequence encodes CASRGRGGYTF.

In its sample, this clone was seen a few times. The chain combines TRBV6-5 with TRBJ1-1; D is unresolved. The CDR3 spans 11 residues. In germline, CDR1 is MNHEY, CDR2 SVGAGI. Trimming shortened V by 7 bases and J by 10 bases, and 13 bases separated the two germline ends. Here the CDR3 DNA reads TGTGCCAGCATCCAGCAAGGGCGAGCTTTCTTT. This sequence encodes CASIQQGRAFF.

The rearrangement links TRBV3-1 (or the pseudogene TRBV3-2) to TRBJ1-4; D not certain. Trimming shortened V by 2 bases and J by 8 bases, and 12 bases separated the two germline ends. The CDR3 is made up of 14 amino acids. Germline CDR1 is LGHDT and CDR2 is YNNKEL (reference sequence). The CDR3 loop is CASSQRTNTEKLFF. As DNA, the CDR3 is TGTGCCAGCAGCCAAAGGACTAATACAGAAAAACTGTTTTTT.

This clone was picked up a small number of times. V gene TRBV15 combines with J gene TRBJ1-1; D is possibly TRBD1 (5 bases). This CDR3 comprises 17 residues. Trimming removed 3 bases at V and 7 bases at J, with 24 bases between. Germline lookup yields CDR1 LNHNV and CDR2 YYDKDF (reference sequence). The CDR3 region is CATSSPTQRLGGLEAFF. CDR3 DNA sequence: TGTGCCACCAGCAGCCCAACACAGCGTCTGGGGGGACTTGAAGCTTTCTTT.

The chain has TRBV5-1 and TRBJ1-6; possibly TRBD1 for D (5 bases). From germline, CDR1 is SGHRS and CDR2 YFSETQ. Trimming removed 4 bases from V and 5 bases from J, with 16 bases in between. CDR3 size: 16 residues. The CDR3 DNA reads TGCGCCAGCAGCCCGCAGACAGCAGGAAATAATTCACCCCTCCACTTT. Translated, it gives CASSPQTAGNNSPLHF.

V gene TRBV30 combines with J gene TRBJ1-5; weak D call: TRBD1 (5 bases). Looked up from germline, CDR1 is GTSNPN and CDR2 is SVGIG (reference sequence). This CDR3 has 13 amino acids. V lost 4 bases to trimming and J lost 6 bases, with 13 bases between them. The CDR3 loop reads CAWTGTQGQPQHF. CDR3 in DNA: TGTGCCTGGACCGGGACCCAGGGTCAGCCCCAGCATTTT.

This clone was detected only a few times. This sequence joins TRBV19 and TRBJ1-3, with TRBD1 matching over 11 bases. After removal of 6 bases from V and 1 base from J, the junction contained 2 bases not matched to a gene. This CDR3 has 15 amino acids. Looked up from germline, CDR1 is LNHDA and CDR2 is SQIVND (reference sequence). The DNA for the CDR3 is TGTGCCAGTAGGGACAGGGGGCCATCTGGAAACACCATATATTTT. It yields the protein CASRDRGPSGNTIYF.

This chain links TRBV19 with TRBJ2-5; 14 bases are shared with TRBD2. The V and J ends lost 4 bases and 5 bases, in that order; junction bases with no gene match: 6. The CDR3 loop spans 16 amino acids. The germline gives CDR1 LNHDA, CDR2 SQIVND (reference sequence). CDR3 protein: CASSTGLAGGWETQYF. CDR3 DNA: TGTGCCAGTAGTACCGGACTAGCGGGGGGTTGGGAGACCCAGTACTTC.

J is TRBJ2-1 and V is TRBV15, with D maybe TRBD1 (6 bases). CDR1 and CDR2 from the germline V gene are LNHNV and YYDKDF (reference sequence). The length of the CDR3 is 16 residues. Trimming removed 1 base from V and 6 bases from J, with 16 bases in between. CDR3 in amino acids: CATSRGTGTGTNEQFF. DNA of the CDR3: TGTGCCACCAGCAGAGGGACGGGAACAGGGACCAATGAGCAGTTCTTC.

V and J are TRBV5-8 and TRBJ2-1; D is possibly TRBD1 (6 bases). The germline V and J ends were trimmed by 8 bases and 2 bases, with 14 bases remaining between them. CDR3 size: 14 residues. Per germline, CDR1 SGHTS and CDR2 YDEGEE. The CDR3 loop is CASTQGNPYNEQFF. CDR3 nucleotide sequence: TGTGCCAGTACACAGGGTAATCCCTACAATGAGCAGTTCTTC.

This rearrangement joins TRBV2 to TRBJ1-5, with D unresolved. The germline V gene encodes CDR1 SNHLY and CDR2 FYNNEI. This CDR3 region has 15 residues. V lost 2 bases and J lost 4, with 12 bases in between. The CDR3 nucleotides are TGTGCCAGCAGTGAAAATCTGGCAATAAATCAGCCCCAGCATTTT. This translates into CASSENLAINQPQHF.

The V gene is TRBV7-9, the J gene TRBJ2-7; 7 bases match TRBD1. The ends lost 5 bases at V and 0 bases at J; junction bases unmatched: 10. The germline CDR1 and CDR2 sequences are SEHNR and FQNEAQ (reference sequence). The CDR3 extends over 16 amino acids. The CDR3, as DNA: TGTGCCAGCAGCCACCTGGGGCAGGGGGTCTCCTACGAGCAGTACTTC. Its translation: CASSHLGQGVSYEQYF.

This clone appeared a single time. This chain links TRBV5-6 with TRBJ2-7; D is undetermined. This CDR3 has 11 amino acids. CDR1 and CDR2 (germline): SGHDT, YYEEEE. Trimming left V 0 bases short and J 2 bases short, with 0 bases between. CDR3 in amino acids: CASSLAYEQYF. In nucleotides, the CDR3 is TGTGCCAGCAGCTTGGCCTACGAGCAGTACTTC.

V gene TRBV6-4 combines with J gene TRBJ1-1; the D is unclear. The CDR3 runs 13 residues. Germline V gene data show CDR1 as MRHNA and CDR2 as SNTAGT. Trimming left V 4 bases short and J 1 base short, with 7 bases between. Written as DNA, the CDR3 is TGTGCCAGCAGTGTAGGGTCGAACACTGAAGCTTTCTTT. Translation gives CASSVGSNTEAFF.

The J gene is TRBJ1-3, the V gene TRBV6-5; D unresolved. The V gene's germline CDR1 is MNHEY and CDR2 SVGAGI. V lost 7 bases, J lost 0 bases, and 10 bases lay in between. There are 14 residues in the CDR3. CDR3 sequence reads: CASIQPLSGNTIYF. DNA for the CDR3: TGTGCCAGCATACAGCCACTCTCTGGAAACACCATATATTTT.

This rearrangement joins TRBV11-2 to TRBJ2-5, with D possibly being TRBD2 (7 bases). The CDR3 runs 14 residues. Looked up from germline, CDR1 is SGHAT and CDR2 is FQNNGV. V was cut by 6 bases and J by 5 bases, with 16 bases left in between. For the CDR3, the DNA is TGTGCCAGCAGACTGTCTGGGGGGGCGGAGACCCAGTACTTC. This translates into CASRLSGGAETQYF.